This TCR beta chain was sequenced in a study of regulatory T cells in long-lasting Graves disease. Study in general: The term persistent Graves' disease signified upward of 5 years on antithyroid drugs with positive TSH receptor antibodies. Study-wide results and caveats: Persistent cases favored TRBV28, TRBJ1-2 and TRBJ2-5.

The CDR3 loop spans 16 amino acids. J gave up 5 bases and V 0 bases, and 10 bases lay outside the gene matches. Germline loops: CDR1 LGHNA, CDR2 YSLEER. Concerning this clonotype itself: Antigen unknown.

Library construction for TCR beta used iRepertoire HTBI primers and Arm-PCR of CDR3 regions. TCRdb processed the multiplex PCR reads anew with MiXCR; each CDR3 protein has one entry. The profile shows approximately 380,000 distinct CDR3 sequences, around 21% of them singletons. Indicated time point: persistent/refractory GD, antithyroid drugs over 5 years with positive TRAb. There was RNA extracted from PBMCs, and the TCR library was made from it. The chain couples TRBV4-3 to TRBJ2-7, with TRBD2 identical over 7 bases. The specimen was peripheral blood mononuclear cells (PBMCs), collected when the disease was refractory, from a patient treated with antithyroid drugs. This clonotype was obtained from a female donor with Graves disease. The DNA for the CDR3 is TGCGCCAGCAGCCAAGATGGGGGGGTGGCGGGAGACGAGCAGTACTTC. It translates to CASSQDGGVAGDEQYF.